The clone carrying this TCR beta chain was picked up a small number of times. Living in about two dozen US areas, the participants were between roughly 18 and 90 years of age. The record originates from a study of blood T cell repertoires in COVID-19. CDR1 and CDR2 from the germline V gene are WSHSY and SAAADI. Trimming pared 7 bases from V and 5 bases from J, leaving 17 bases between. This CDR3 contains 15 residues. Repertoires were generated with immunoSEQ multiplex PCR, while TCRdb's copy carries only in-frame clones and drops some. The table records 150,000 to 200,000 clones, around 86% of them present only once.

The sequence derives from a woman aged 35 to 49 in a cohort exposed to, infected with or recovered from COVID-19 (not recorded which). Sequenced material: PBMCs or T cells enriched from blood (not recorded which). The chain has TRBV10-2 and TRBJ2-2, with a possible D match to TRBD1 (8 bases). The DNA of the CDR3 is TGCGCCAGCAAGAACAGGGGGGGCTGGACCGGGGAGCTGTTTTTT. Protein product: CASKNRGGWTGELFF.